Following are 13 T cell receptor beta chains from one sample sequenced in a study of identifying expanded T cells in peripheral blood. Clones were sequenced by immunoSEQ multiplex PCR, and TCRdb holds only the in-frame ones, with some missing. The table records roughly 100,000 clones, approximately 88% of them present only once. Sequenced sample: blood. These receptors all stem from a person between 18 and 70 years old in good health.

This clone was recorded at least ten times. The junction departs from the called germline gene at one end, perhaps through a read error. V gene TRBV5-3 combines with J gene TRBJ1-2; possibly TRBD1 for D (5 bases). TRBV5-3 carries the ORF label, with uncertain function. The CDR3 sequence is 13 residues long. In nucleotides, the CDR3 is TGTGCCAGCAGCTTTGGACACCATGAAGGCTACACCTTC. Its protein product is CASSFGHHEGYTF.

The chain combines TRBV7-9 with TRBJ1-1; D ambiguous. V lost 2 bases, J lost 4 bases, and 17 bases lay in between. Germline assignment: CDR1 SEHNR and CDR2 FQNEAQ (reference sequence). CDR3 length: 16 residues. CDR3 region: CASSLRGRVFGTEAFF. The CDR3 DNA reads as TGTGCCAGCAGCTTACGGGGTAGGGTTTTCGGCACTGAAGCTTTCTTT.

This chain joins TRBV7-2 and TRBJ1-4, with a weak D call TRBD1 (6 bases). In germline, CDR1 is SGHTA, CDR2 FQGNSA. There are 14 residues in the CDR3. Trimming removed 8 bases from V and 4 bases from J, with 14 bases in between. CDR3 loop: CASAVGQYNEKLFF. DNA for the CDR3: TGTGCCAGCGCCGTTGGACAGTATAATGAAAAACTGTTTTTT.

In its sample, this clone was seen once. The chain carries TRBV19 and TRBJ2-7, with D possibly matching TRBD1 (5 bases). In germline, CDR1 is LNHDA, CDR2 SQIVND (reference sequence). The length of the CDR3 is 13 residues. Trimming took off 5 bases at V and 5 bases at J, with 13 bases between the two ends. The CDR3 DNA follows: TGTGCCAGTAGTTCGTCCAGGGTCAACGAGCAGTACTTC. Its translation is CASSSSRVNEQYF.

The chain uses TRBV30 and TRBJ1-5, with 7 bases that match TRBD1. The CDR3 runs to 15 residues. The V segment lost 4 bases and the J segment 3 bases; nucleotides outside the gene matches: 9. CDR1 and CDR2 (germline): GTSNPN, SVGIG (reference sequence). The CDR3 sequence is CAWTAQTGFNQPQHF. For the CDR3, the DNA is TGTGCCTGGACAGCCCAGACAGGGTTCAATCAGCCCCAGCATTTT.

This clone was seen a few times. J is TRBJ2-5 and V is TRBV2; TRBD1 agrees at 8 bases. The germline V gene has CDR1 SNHLY and CDR2 FYNNEI. The CDR3 extends over 12 amino acids. Trimming cost V 11 bases and J 4 bases; bases outside gene matches: 6. DNA for the CDR3: TGTGCCGGGGGAGGACAGGGAGAGACCCAGTACTTC. Encoded protein: CAGGGQGETQYF.

The chain employs TRBV13 and TRBJ2-1; possibly TRBD1 or TRBD2 for D (5 bases each). Germline V gene sequence: CDR1 PRHDT, CDR2 FYEKMQ (reference sequence). V was shortened by 3 bases and J by 9 bases, with 12 bases between the two germline ends. The CDR3 length is 13 residues. CDR3 nucleotides: TGTGCCAGCAGCTTGGGACGGGCTCCTGAGCAGTTCTTC. It translates to CASSLGRAPEQFF.

The chain carries TRBV4-3 and TRBJ1-5; D gene unclear. The CDR3 is 15 residues long. Germline CDR1 LGHNA, CDR2 YSLEER. The germline V and J ends were trimmed by 0 bases and 0 bases, with 6 bases remaining between them. The CDR3 region is CASSQDTDSNQPQHF. The CDR3 nucleotides read TGCGCCAGCAGCCAAGATACTGATAGCAATCAGCCCCAGCATTTT.

J is TRBJ2-5 and V is TRBV6-6; 8 positions match TRBD2. The CDR3 length is 15 residues. Looked up from germline, CDR1 is MNHNY and CDR2 is SVGAGI (reference sequence). V lost 7 bases to trimming and J lost 4 bases; unmatched junction nucleotides: 11. In DNA form, the CDR3 reads TGTGCCAGCACGACGGGACTAGTGGGGGCAGAGACCCAGTACTTC. Its translation is CASTTGLVGAETQYF.

DNA of the CDR3: TGTGCCAGCAGCACTCGACTAGCGGGGGGCGGAGAGACCCAGTACTTC. Its translation: CASSTRLAGGGETQYF. The chain is built from TRBV7-2 and TRBJ2-5; the match to TRBD2 covers 13 bases. With 5 bases clipped from V and 4 bases from J, the junction kept 7 bases outside the gene matches. CDR3 length: 16 amino acids. Germline CDR1 and CDR2: SGHTA and FQGNSA.

The V and J genes are TRBV4-2 and TRBJ1-4; TRBD1 might be the D (6 bases). V was cut by 0 bases and J by 10 bases, with 18 bases left in between. This CDR3 has 16 residues. Germline V gene lookup returns CDR1 LGHNA and CDR2 YNFKEQ. CDR3 sequence: CASSQEERQGRGKLFF. The DNA of the CDR3 is TGTGCCAGCAGCCAAGAAGAGCGGCAGGGCAGGGGAAAACTGTTTTTT.

The chain is built from TRBV5-6 and TRBJ2-7, with 9 bases lining up with TRBD2. After removal of 0 bases from V and 5 bases from J, the junction contained 6 bases not matched to a gene. Germline V gene data show CDR1 as SGHDT and CDR2 as YYEEEE. The CDR3 is 15 residues long. CDR3 nucleotides: TGTGCCAGCAGCTTGGATAGCGGGAGATTTAACGAGCAGTACTTC. It translates to CASSLDSGRFNEQYF.

This clone showed up just once. J is TRBJ2-7 and V is TRBV19, with D possibly matching TRBD1 (5 bases). V was cut by 3 bases and J by 1 base, with 13 bases left in between. CDR1 and CDR2 (germline): LNHDA, SQIVND (reference sequence). CDR3 length: 15 amino acids. CDR3 protein: CASSMVQDRSYEQYF. DNA for the CDR3: TGTGCCAGTAGTATGGTACAGGATAGGTCCTACGAGCAGTACTTC.